This T cell receptor (beta chain) appears in the sequencing data of a study of molecular identifiers for immune sequencing clone quantification. Turning to the study itself: Replicate RNA came from approximately 20,000 or 100,000 naive CD8 cells and was split five ways, and four parts were sequenced. Study outcomes and limitations: Clones of above 20 RNA copies carried over 99% of effector molecules; in naive cells they carried under 1%.

At least ten counts were recorded for this clonotype. Its antigen is undetermined. This CDR3 spans 17 amino acids. The germline V gene has CDR1 SEHNR and CDR2 FQNEAQ (reference sequence). The V and J ends lost 0 bases and 4 bases respectively, with 15 bases between them. From the PCR reads, TCRdb called clonotypes with MiXCR, one entry per CDR3 protein. The table lists just under 650,000 distinct CDR3 sequences, 15% to 20% of them singletons. Input material: naive CD8+ T cells from blood, with Jurkat cell RNA spiked in. Subset noted: FACS-sorted CD8+CD4-CCR7+CD45RA+ naive T cells. The chain recombines TRBV7-9 with TRBJ2-2, with a tentative D call TRBD1 (5 bases). This TCR came from a human donor in good health. Some libraries in this study had Jurkat cell RNA spiked in. CDR3 loop: CASSLALGPKSTGELFF. In DNA form, the CDR3 reads TGTGCCAGCAGCTTAGCGTTGGGGCCGAAGAGCACCGGGGAGCTGTTTTTT.